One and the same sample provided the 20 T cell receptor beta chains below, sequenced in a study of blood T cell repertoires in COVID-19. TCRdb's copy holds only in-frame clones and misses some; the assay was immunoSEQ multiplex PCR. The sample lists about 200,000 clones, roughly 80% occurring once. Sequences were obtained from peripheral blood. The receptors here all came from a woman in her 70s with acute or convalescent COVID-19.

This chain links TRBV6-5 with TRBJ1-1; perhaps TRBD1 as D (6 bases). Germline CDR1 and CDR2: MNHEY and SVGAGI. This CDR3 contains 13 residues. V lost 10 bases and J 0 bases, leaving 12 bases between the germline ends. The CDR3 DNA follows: TGTGCCACGTACAGGGATATGAACACTGAAGCTTTCTTT. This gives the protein CATYRDMNTEAFF.

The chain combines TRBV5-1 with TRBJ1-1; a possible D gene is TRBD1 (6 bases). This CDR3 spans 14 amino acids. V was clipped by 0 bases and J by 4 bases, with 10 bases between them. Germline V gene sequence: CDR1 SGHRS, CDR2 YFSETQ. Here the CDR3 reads CASSLAGVSTEAFF. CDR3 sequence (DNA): TGCGCCAGCAGCTTGGCAGGGGTCAGCACTGAAGCTTTCTTT.

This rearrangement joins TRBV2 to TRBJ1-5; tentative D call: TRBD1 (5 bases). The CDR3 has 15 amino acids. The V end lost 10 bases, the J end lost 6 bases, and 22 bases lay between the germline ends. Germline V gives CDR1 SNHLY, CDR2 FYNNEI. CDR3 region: CATSAGGEVGQPQHF. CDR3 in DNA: TGTGCCACGTCGGCGGGGGGGGAAGTTGGTCAGCCCCAGCATTTT. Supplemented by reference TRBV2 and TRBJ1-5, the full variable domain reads EPEVTQTPSHQVTQMGQEVILRCVPISNHLYFYWYRQILGQKVEFLVSFYNNEISEKSEIFDDQFSVERPDGSNFTLKIRSTKLEDSAMYFCATSAGGEVGQPQHFGDGTRLSIL.

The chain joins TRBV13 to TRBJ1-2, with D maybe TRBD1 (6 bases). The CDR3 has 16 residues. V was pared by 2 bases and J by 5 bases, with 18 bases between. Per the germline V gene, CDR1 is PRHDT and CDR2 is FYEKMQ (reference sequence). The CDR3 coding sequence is TGTGCCAGCAGCTTAAGGGTCAGGGGCGTATTTTATGGCTACACCTTC. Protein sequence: CASSLRVRGVFYGYTF.

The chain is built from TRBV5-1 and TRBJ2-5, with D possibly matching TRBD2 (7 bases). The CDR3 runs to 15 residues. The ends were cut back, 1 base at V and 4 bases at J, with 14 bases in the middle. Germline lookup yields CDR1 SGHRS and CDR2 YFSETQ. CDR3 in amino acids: CASSLPSGEGETQYF. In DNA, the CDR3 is TGCGCCAGCAGCTTGCCGTCAGGGGAGGGAGAGACCCAGTACTTC.

CDR3: CASSAVGGVQPQHF. Written as DNA, the CDR3 is TGTGCCAGCAGCGCCGTGGGGGGAGTTCAGCCCCAGCATTTT. This chain connects TRBV28 to TRBJ1-5, with D possibly TRBD1 on 5 matching bases. Trimming cost V 6 bases and J 6 bases, with 15 bases left between them. Germline lookup yields CDR1 MDHEN and CDR2 SYDVKM. This CDR3 has 14 amino acids.

The CDR3 loop is CSVDGRATGELFF. In nucleotides, the CDR3 is TGCAGCGTTGACGGGAGGGCGACCGGGGAGCTGTTTTTT. This chain connects TRBV29-1 to TRBJ2-2; 8 bases are shared with TRBD2. The CDR3 covers 13 residues. Germline CDR1 reads SQVTM; CDR2 reads ANQGSEA. V shed 3 bases, J shed 5 bases, and the junction held 2 bases outside the gene matches.

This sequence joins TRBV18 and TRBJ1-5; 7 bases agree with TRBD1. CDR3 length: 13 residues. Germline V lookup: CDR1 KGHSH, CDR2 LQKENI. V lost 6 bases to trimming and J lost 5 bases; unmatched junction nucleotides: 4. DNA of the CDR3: TGTGCCAGCTCGTCCGGGACAGATCAGCCCCAGCATTTT. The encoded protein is CASSSGTDQPQHF.

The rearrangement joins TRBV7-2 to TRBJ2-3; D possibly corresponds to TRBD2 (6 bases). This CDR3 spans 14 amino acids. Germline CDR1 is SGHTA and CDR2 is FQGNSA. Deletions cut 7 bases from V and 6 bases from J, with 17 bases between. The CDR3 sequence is CASKGGLTTDTQYF. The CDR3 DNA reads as TGTGCCAGCAAGGGAGGCCTAACGACCGATACGCAGTATTTT.

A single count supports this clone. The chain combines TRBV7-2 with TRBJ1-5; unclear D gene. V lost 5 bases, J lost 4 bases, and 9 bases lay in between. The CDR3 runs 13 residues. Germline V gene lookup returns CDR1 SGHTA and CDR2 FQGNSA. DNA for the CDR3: TGTGCCAGCAGCCCAGACGGGAATCAGCCCCAGCATTTT. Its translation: CASSPDGNQPQHF.

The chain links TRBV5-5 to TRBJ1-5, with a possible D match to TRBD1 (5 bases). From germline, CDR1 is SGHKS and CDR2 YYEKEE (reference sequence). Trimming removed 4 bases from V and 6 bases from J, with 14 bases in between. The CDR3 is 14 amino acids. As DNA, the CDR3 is TGTGCCAGCAGCGTCAGGGTGTTGGGTCAGCCCCAGCATTTT. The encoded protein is CASSVRVLGQPQHF.

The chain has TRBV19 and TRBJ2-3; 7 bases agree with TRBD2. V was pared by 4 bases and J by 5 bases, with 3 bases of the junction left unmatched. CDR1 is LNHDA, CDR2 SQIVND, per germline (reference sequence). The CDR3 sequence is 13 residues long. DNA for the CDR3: TGTGCCAGTAGTAGCGGGAGTCGAGATACGCAGTATTTT. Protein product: CASSSGSRDTQYF.

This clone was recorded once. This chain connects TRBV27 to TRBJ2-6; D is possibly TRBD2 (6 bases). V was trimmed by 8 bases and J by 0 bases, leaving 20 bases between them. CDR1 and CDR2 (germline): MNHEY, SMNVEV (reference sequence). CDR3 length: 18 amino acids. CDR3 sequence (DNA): TGTGCCAGCGCGGCAGGAATCAGGAGGGGCTCTGGGGCCAACGTCCTGACTTTC. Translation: CASAAGIRRGSGANVLTF.

The CDR3: CAISGGQLTSGNTIYF. As DNA, the CDR3 is TGTGCCATCAGCGGGGGACAGCTGACCTCTGGAAACACCATATATTTT. This chain connects TRBV10-3 to TRBJ1-3, with 7 bases identical to TRBD1. This CDR3 spans 16 amino acids. The V gene's germline CDR1 is ENHRY and CDR2 SYGVKD. Trimming at V came to 6 bases and at J to 0 bases, leaving 8 bases not matched to a gene.

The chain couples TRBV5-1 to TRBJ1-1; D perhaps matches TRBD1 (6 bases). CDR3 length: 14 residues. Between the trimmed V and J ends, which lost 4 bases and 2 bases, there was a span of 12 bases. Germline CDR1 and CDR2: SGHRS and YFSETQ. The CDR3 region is CASSQQGGNTEAFF. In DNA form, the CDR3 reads TGCGCCAGCAGCCAACAGGGTGGCAACACTGAAGCTTTCTTT.

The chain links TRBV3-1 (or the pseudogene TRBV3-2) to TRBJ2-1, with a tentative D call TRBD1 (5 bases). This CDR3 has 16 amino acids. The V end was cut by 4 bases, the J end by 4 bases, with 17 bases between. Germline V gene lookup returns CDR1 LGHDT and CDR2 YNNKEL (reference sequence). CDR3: CASSPPRRAGYNEQFF. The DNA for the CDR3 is TGTGCCAGCAGCCCACCGCGCAGGGCCGGTTACAATGAGCAGTTCTTC.

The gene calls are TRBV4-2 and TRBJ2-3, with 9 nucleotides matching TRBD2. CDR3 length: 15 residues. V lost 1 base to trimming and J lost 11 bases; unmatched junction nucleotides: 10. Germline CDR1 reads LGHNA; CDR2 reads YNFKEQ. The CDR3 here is CASSQGAGGLLGQYF. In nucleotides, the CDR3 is TGTGCCAGCAGCCAAGGAGCGGGAGGTCTCCTGGGGCAGTATTTT.

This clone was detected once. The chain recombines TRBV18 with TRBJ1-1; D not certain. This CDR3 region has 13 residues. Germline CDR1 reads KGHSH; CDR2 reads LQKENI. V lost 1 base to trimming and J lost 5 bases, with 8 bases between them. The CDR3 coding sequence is TGTGCCAGCTCACCACAGCGGGGTACTGAAGCTTTCTTT. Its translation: CASSPQRGTEAFF.

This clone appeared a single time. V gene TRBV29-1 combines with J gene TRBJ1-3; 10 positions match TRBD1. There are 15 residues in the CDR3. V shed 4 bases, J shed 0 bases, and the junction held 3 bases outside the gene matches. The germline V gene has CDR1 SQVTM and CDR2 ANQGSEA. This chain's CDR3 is CSVGGQGSSGNTIYF. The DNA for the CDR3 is TGCAGCGTTGGGGGACAGGGGAGCTCTGGAAACACCATATATTTT.

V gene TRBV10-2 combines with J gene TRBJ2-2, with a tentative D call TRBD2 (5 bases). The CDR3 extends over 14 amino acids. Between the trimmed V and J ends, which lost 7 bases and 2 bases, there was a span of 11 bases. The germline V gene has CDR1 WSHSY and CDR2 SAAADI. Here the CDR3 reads CASISARNTGELFF. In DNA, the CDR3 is TGCGCCAGCATTAGCGCTAGAAACACCGGGGAGCTGTTTTTT.